This entry is about one T cell receptor (beta chain). Peripheral blood CD8+ and CD4+ T cells were profiled by TCR beta sequencing. Healthy donors acted as controls, with matching for age and sex. Isolation of CD8+ and CD4+ T cells was performed negatively, whereas enrichment of TEMRA cells was done by FACS. The sample comes from a study of CD8 T cells in Susac syndrome. Random hexamers were used to reverse transcribe an amount of roughly 0.5 to 1 ug RNA. An immunoSEQ multiplex PCR amplified TCR beta CDR3 over 54 Vbeta and 13 Jbeta. TCRdb fed the immunoSEQ multiplex PCR reads into MiXCR, producing one record per CDR3 protein. The sample includes 100,000 to 150,000 distinct CDR3 sequences, around 94% of them seen just once. Germline V gene sequence: CDR1 SGHTA, CDR2 FQGNSA. With 5 bases removed from V and 3 bases from J, the gap between germline ends came to 7 bases. This CDR3 has 12 amino acids.

Source material: CD4+ T cells from PBMCs. V gene TRBV7-2 combines with J gene TRBJ2-5; D is undetermined. This sequence originates from a human donor in good health. CDR3 region: CASSPAEETQYF. CDR3 coding DNA: TGTGCCAGCAGCCCGGCGGAAGAGACCCAGTACTTC. Full variable domain (outside the CDR3, taken from reference TRBV7-2 and TRBJ2-5): GAGVSQSPSNKVTEKGKDVELRCDPISGHTALYWYRQSLGQGLEFLIYFQGNSAPDKSGLPSDRFSAERTGGSVSTLTIQRTQQEDSAVYLCASSPAEETQYFGPGTRLLVL.